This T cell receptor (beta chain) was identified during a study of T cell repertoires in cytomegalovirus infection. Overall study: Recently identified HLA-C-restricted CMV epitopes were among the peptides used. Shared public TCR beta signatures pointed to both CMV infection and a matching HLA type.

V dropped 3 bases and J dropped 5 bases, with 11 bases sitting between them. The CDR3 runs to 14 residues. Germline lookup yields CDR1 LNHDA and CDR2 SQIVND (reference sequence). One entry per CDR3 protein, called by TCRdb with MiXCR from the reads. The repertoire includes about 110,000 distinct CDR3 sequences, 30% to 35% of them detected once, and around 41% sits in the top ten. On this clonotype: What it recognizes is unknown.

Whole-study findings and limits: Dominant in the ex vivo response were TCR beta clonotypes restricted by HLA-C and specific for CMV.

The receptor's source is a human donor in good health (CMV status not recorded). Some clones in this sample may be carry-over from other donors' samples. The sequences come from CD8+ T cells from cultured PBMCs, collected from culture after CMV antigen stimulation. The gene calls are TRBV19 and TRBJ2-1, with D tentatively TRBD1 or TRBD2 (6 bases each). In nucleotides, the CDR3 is TGTGCCAGTAGTATTGGAGGGGGAGACAATGAGCAGTTCTTC. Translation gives CASSIGGGDNEQFF.